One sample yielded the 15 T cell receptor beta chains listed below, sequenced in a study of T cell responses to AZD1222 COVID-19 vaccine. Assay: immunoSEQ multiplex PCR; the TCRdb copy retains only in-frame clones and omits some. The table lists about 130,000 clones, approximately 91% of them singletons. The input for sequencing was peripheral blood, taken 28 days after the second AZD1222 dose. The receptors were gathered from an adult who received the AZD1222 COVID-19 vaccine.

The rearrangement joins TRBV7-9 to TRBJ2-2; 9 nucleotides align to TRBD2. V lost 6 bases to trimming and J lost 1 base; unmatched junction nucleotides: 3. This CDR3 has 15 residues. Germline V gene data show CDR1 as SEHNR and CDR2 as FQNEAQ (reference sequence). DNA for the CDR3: TGTGCCAGCAGGACACTAGCGGGGAACACCGGGGAGCTGTTTTTT. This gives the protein CASRTLAGNTGELFF.

For the CDR3, the DNA is TGCGCCAGCAGCTTGGGGGGGACAGATAACTATGGCTACACCTTC. The encoded protein is CASSLGGTDNYGYTF. The V gene is TRBV5-1, the J gene TRBJ1-2, with 7 bases fitting TRBD1. The junction had 3 bases not matched to a gene; V was cut back by 0 bases and J by 1 base. CDR1 is SGHRS and CDR2 is YFSETQ in the germline V gene. The length of the CDR3 is 15 residues.

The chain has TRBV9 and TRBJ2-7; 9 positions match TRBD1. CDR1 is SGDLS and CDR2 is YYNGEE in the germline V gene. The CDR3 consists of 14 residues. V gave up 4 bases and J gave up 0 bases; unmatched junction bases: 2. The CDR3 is CASSPTGGSYEQYF. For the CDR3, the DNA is TGTGCCAGCAGCCCGACAGGGGGCTCCTACGAGCAGTACTTC. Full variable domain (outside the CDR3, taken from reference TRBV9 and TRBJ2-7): DSGVTQTPKHLITATGQRVTLRCSPRSGDLSVYWYQQSLDQGLQFLIQYYNGEERAKGNILERFSAQQFPDLHSELNLSSLELGDSALYFCASSPTGGSYEQYFGPGTRLTVT.

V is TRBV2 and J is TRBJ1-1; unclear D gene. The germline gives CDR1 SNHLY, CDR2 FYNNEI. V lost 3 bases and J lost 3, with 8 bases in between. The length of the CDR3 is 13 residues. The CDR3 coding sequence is TGTGCCAGCAGTGATCTAGGAGACACTGAAGCTTTCTTT. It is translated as CASSDLGDTEAFF. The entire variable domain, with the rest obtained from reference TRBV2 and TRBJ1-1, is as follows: EPEVTQTPSHQVTQMGQEVILRCVPISNHLYFYWYRQILGQKVEFLVSFYNNEISEKSEIFDDQFSVERPDGSNFTLKIRSTKLEDSAMYFCASSDLGDTEAFFGQGTRLTVV.

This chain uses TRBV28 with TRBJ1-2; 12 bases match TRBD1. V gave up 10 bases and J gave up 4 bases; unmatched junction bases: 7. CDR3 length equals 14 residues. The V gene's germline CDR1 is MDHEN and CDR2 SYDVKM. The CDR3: CAIPSGQGAYGYTF. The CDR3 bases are TGTGCCATCCCCTCGGGACAGGGGGCCTATGGCTACACCTTC.

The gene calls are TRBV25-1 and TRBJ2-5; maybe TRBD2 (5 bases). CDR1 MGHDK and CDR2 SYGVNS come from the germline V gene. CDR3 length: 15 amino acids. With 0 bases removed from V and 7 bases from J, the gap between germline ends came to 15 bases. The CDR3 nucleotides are TGTGCCAGCAGTGAATACAAAGGGTGGGCGGGGACCCAGTACTTC. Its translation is CASSEYKGWAGTQYF.

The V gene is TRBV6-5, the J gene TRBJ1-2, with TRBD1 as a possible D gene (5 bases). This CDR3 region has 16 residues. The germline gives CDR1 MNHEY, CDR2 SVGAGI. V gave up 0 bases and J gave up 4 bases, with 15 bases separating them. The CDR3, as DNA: TGTGCCAGCAGTTACTCCCTGGGGCACCCGACCTATGGCTACACCTTC. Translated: CASSYSLGHPTYGYTF.

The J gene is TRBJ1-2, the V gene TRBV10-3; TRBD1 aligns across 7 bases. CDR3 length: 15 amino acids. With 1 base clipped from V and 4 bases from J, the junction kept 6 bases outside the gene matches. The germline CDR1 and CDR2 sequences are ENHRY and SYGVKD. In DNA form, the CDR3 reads TGTGCCATCAGTGAGTGGGGACAGCGACTCTATGGCTACACCTTC. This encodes CAISEWGQRLYGYTF.

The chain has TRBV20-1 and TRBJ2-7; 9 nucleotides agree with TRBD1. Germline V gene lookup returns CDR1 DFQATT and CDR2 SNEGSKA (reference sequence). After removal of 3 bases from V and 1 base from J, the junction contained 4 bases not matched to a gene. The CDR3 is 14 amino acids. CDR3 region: CSASRGTGSYEQYF. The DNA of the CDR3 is TGCAGTGCTAGTAGGGGGACAGGGTCCTACGAGCAGTACTTC.

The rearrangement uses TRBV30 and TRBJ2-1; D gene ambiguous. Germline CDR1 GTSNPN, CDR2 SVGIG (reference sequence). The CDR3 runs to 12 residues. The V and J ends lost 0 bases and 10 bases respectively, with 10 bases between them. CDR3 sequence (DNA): TGTGCCTGGAGTGTAGCGCGCAGGGAGCAGTTCTTC. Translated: CAWSVARREQFF.

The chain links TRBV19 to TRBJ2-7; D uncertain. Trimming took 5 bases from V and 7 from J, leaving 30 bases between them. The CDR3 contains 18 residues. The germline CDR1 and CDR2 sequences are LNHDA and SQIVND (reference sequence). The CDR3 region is CASSVDTLAGSGGVEQYF. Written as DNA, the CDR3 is TGTGCCAGTAGTGTCGACACCCTGGCCGGGTCAGGTGGTGTGGAGCAGTACTTC.

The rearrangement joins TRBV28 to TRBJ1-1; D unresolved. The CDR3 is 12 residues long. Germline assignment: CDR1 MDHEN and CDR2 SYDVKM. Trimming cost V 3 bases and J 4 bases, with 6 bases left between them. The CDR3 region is CASSFIATEAFF. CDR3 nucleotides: TGTGCCAGCAGTTTTATTGCCACTGAAGCTTTCTTT.

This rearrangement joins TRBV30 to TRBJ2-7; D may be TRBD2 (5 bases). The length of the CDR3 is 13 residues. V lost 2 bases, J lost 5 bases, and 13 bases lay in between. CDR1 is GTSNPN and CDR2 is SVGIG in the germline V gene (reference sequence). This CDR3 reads CAWSPTASHEQYF. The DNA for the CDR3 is TGTGCCTGGAGTCCGACGGCTAGCCACGAGCAGTACTTC. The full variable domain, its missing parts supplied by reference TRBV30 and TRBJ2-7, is SQTIHQWPATLVQPVGSPLSLECTVEGTSNPNLYWYRQAAGRGLQLLFYSVGIGQISSEVPQNLSASRPQDRQFILSSKKLLLSDSGFYLCAWSPTASHEQYFGPGTRLTVT.

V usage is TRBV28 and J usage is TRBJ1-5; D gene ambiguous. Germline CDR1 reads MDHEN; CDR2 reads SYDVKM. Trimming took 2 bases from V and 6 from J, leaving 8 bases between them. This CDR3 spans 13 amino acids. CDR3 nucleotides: TGTGCCAGCAGTTTAGACCTCGGTCAGCCCCAGCATTTT. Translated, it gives CASSLDLGQPQHF.

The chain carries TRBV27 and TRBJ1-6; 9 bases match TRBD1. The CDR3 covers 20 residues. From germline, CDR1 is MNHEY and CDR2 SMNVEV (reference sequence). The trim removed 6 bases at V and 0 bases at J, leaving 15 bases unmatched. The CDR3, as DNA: TGTGCCAGCAGATACAGGGGGCAATCTCTTTGGGACTCCTATAATTCACCCCTCCACTTT. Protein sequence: CASRYRGQSLWDSYNSPLHF.